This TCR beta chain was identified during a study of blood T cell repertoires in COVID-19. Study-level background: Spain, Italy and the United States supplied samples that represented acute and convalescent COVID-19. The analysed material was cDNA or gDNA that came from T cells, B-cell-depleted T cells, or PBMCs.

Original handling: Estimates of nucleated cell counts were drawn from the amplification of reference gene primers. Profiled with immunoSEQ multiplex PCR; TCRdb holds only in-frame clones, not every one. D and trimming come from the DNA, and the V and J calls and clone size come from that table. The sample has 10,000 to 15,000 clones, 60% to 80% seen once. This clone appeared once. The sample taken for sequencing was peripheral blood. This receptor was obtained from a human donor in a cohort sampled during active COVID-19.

CDR3 sequence reads: CASSQAAGGLSSGNTIYF. CDR3 bases: TGCGCCAGCAGCCAAGCGGCAGGAGGCCTTAGCTCTGGAAACACCATATATTTT. V gene TRBV4-3 combines with J gene TRBJ1-3; no clear D. V lost 1 base and J 0 bases, leaving 16 bases between the germline ends. The CDR3 totals 18 residues. CDR1 is LGHNA and CDR2 is YSLEER in the germline V gene.